This is a list of T cell receptor beta chains from one sample in a study of blood T cell repertoires in COVID-19. Measured with immunoSEQ multiplex PCR; TCRdb has only the in-frame clones, and not every one. Among roughly 21,000 clones listed, 84% were seen once. Sequences were obtained from peripheral blood. These receptors originate from a man aged 35 to 55 with acute or convalescent COVID-19. CDR3s include the opening cysteine and the closing phenylalanine or tryptophan. D genes are given only for firm matches. Size values are once, few and many counts, or a class for expanded clones, and some rows have none.

CDR3	DNA	D	V	J	size
CASSLDVLANSGNTIYF	TGTGCCAGCAGCTTGGACGTACTAGCGAACTCTGGAAACACCATATATTTT	NA	TRBV5-8	TRBJ1-3	once
CASSQDRGPRGTGELFF	TGTGCCAGCAGCCAAGATCGAGGTCCCAGGGGAACCGGGGAGCTGTTTTTT	NA	TRBV4-2	TRBJ2-2	few
CAWSVLAGNNEQFF	TGTGCCTGGAGTGTGCTAGCGGGAAACAATGAGCAGTTCTTC	TRBD2	TRBV30	TRBJ2-1	NA
CAWSVLSGYLSYEQYF	TGTGCCTGGAGTGTACTCTCGGGTTACCTCTCCTACGAGCAGTACTTC	NA	TRBV30	TRBJ2-7	few
CASSWDWGGEQFF	TGTGCCAGCAGTTGGGACTGGGGTGGGGAGCAGTTCTTC	NA	TRBV12-3/TRBV12-4	TRBJ2-1	NA
CASSPWGAGELFF	TGTGCCAGCTCACCTTGGGGCGCCGGGGAGCTGTTTTTT	NA	TRBV18	TRBJ2-2	NA
CSALMTVSYGYTF	TGCAGCGCTTTGATGACAGTTAGCTATGGCTACACCTTC	NA	TRBV29-1	TRBJ1-2	NA
CASSYVWGAEAFF	TGTGCCAGCAGTTACGTATGGGGGGCTGAAGCTTTCTTT	NA	TRBV6-5	TRBJ1-1	NA
CASSIREGTGEPQHF	TGTGCCAGTAGTATTAGGGAAGGGACGGGGGAGCCCCAGCATTTT	NA	TRBV19	TRBJ1-5	NA
CASTDSGLGTQYF	TGTGCCAGCACCGACTCCGGCCTCGGGACCCAGTACTTC	NA	TRBV6-5	TRBJ2-5	NA